This T cell receptor beta chain is from a study of cytomegalovirus exposure and HLA in healthy donors (dated by TCRdb to the late 2010s). Regarding the study in general: According to a later analysis, one platform produced both the approximately 110 validation repertoires and the roughly 640 repertoires of the first cohort. The study aimed to test whether cataloging public T cell receptors could reveal signatures of past pathogen exposure. A separate validation cohort of approximately 130 different subjects was used in addition to the approximately 700-subject first cohort. The study combined high-throughput TCR immunosequencing, statistical association of individual TCRs with disease status, and machine learning to predict cytomegalovirus infection status. Beyond this particular receptor, the publication reports: It was suggested by the authors that the approach could potentially be generalized to other disease states and immunological phenotypes. While some public TCRs were present in many individuals, most TCR sequences turned up only very rarely across donors. In both the original and validation cohorts, the classifier was reported to diagnose cytomegalovirus status with high specificity and sensitivity. In a later analysis, TCRs clustered in the first cohort were found to also tend to co-occur in the approximately 120 validation repertoires, with over 90% of cluster scores above 0. In the study, around 150 TCR beta chains were listed as associated with cytomegalovirus. In vitro tests confirmed that three of the cytomegalovirus-associated TCR beta chains recognize cytomegalovirus antigens. A later analysis had no HLA typing for the validation cohort, so co-occurrence there was scored across all 120 repertoires.

As regards this clone: Its cognate antigen has yet to be identified. Base qualities are not recorded, but no much larger clone differs from it by a single base.

Separate from the roughly 650-subject first cohort, the validation cohort of 90 to 150 subjects was the group to which the donors belonged. Including cysteine and phenylalanine, the CDR3 has 13 amino acids. The kept DNA is CDR3 alone, 39 bases in frame from the first base. Deletion took 2 bases off V and 4 bases off J, with a span of 8 bases between the germline ends. For CDR1 and CDR2, the germline V gene (reference sequence) lists MNHEY and SMNVEV. To prepare the library, the immunoSEQ multiplex PCR assay was applied. Per the source publication's procedure: A statistical classification framework was built to diagnose cytomegalovirus status from the catalog of TCR beta chain sequences. TCRdb carries this immuneACCESS record with in-frame sequences only. Its versions omit some clonotypes, under half of them owing to an unresolved V gene in the studies checked, with the rest unexplained. D and trimming come from the DNA, and the V and J calls and clone size come from that table. For this sample there are roughly 150,000 clones; 88% appear just once. Clones ranked in the top ten supply about 2.7% of the sample.

This TCR derives from a young man in good health and CMV-seronegative. The sample taken for sequencing was PBMCs. This receptor chain uses TRBV27 and TRBJ1-1; matching of 5 bases hints at TRBD1 as the D gene. The DNA reads TGTGCCAGCAGTTTAGGACAAACCACTGAAGCTTTCTTT. This codes for CASSLGQTTEAFF.